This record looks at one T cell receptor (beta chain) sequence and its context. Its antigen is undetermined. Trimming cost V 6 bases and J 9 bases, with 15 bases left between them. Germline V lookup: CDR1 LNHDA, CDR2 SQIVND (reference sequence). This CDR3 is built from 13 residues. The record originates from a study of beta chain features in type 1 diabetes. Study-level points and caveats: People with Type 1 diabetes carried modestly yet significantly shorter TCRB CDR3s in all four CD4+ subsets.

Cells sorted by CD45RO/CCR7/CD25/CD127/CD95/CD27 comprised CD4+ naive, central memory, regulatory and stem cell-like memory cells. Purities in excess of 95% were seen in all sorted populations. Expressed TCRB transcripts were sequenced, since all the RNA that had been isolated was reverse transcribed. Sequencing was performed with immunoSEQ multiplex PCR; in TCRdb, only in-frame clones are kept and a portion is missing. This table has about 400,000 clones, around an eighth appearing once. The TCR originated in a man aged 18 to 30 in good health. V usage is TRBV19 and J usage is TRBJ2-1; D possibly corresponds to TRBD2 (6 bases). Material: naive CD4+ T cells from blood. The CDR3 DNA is TGTGCCAGTAGGGTTTCCGGGGGTAGTGAGCAGTTCTTC. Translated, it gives CASRVSGGSEQFF.